Listed below are T cell receptor beta chains from one sample, sequenced in a study of T cell responses to AZD1222 COVID-19 vaccine. Sequenced by immunoSEQ multiplex PCR; TCRdb stores in-frame clones only, minus some. Found here are 150,000 to 200,000 clones, about 87% of them singletons; the top ten hold under 8%. The sequencing used peripheral blood, collected on day 0 of AZD1222 vaccination. The receptors stem from an adult in good health. The CDR3 runs from the conserved cysteine through the conserved F or W. The D gene is left open where the match is weak. Not all rows give a size; the values are once, few, many and, for expanded clones, a class.

size	D	V	J	DNA	CDR3
NA	NA	TRBV4-2	TRBJ2-2	TGTGCCAGCAGCCAAGAATCGGGGGAGCTGTTTTTT	CASSQESGELFF
NA	TRBD2	TRBV5-1	TRBJ2-1	TGCGCCAGCAGCAGGGGCGGGAGAGCCTCCTACAATGAGCAGTTCTTC	CASSRGGRASYNEQFF
NA	TRBD1	TRBV27	TRBJ1-2	TGTGCCAGCAGTTTCAGGGTATCGGCCCCACAGGGGGTAGTGAACTATGGCTACACCTTC	CASSFRVSAPQGVVNYGYTF
NA	TRBD1	TRBV2	TRBJ1-5	TGTGCCAGCAGGTCGGACAGGGCAGGCAATCAGCCCCAGCATTTT	CASRSDRAGNQPQHF
NA	TRBD2	TRBV19	TRBJ2-2	TGTGCCAGTAGCACACGGGGGGGCCGCACCGGGGAGCTGTTTTTT	CASSTRGGRTGELFF
NA	TRBD1	TRBV27	TRBJ2-7	TGTGCCAGCAGTTTAGGACAGGGGGCTAGCGGGGAGGAGCAGTACTTC	CASSLGQGASGEEQYF
NA	NA	TRBV12-5	TRBJ1-5	TGTGCTAGTGAGTCCAGCAATCAGCCCCAGCATTTT	CASESSNQPQHF
NA	NA	TRBV5-1	TRBJ2-4	TGCGCCAGCAGCTTGCTCGGGGTTACGGCCAAAAACATTCAGTACTTC	CASSLLGVTAKNIQYF
few	TRBD1	TRBV19	TRBJ1-5	TGTGCCAGTAATAAAAACAGACAGGGGCGAAATCAGCCCCAGCATTTT	CASNKNRQGRNQPQHF
NA	NA	TRBV7-9	TRBJ2-7	TGTGCCAGCAGCTTTTTAGCGGGACAGCCATCCTACGAGCAGTACTTC	CASSFLAGQPSYEQYF
NA	NA	TRBV24-1	TRBJ2-1	TGTGCCACCAGTGACCCTGCGAGGGGGGTTTCCAATGAGCAGTTCTTC	CATSDPARGVSNEQFF
NA	NA	TRBV28	TRBJ1-1	TGTGCCAGCAGTTTTTCGGGTATGAACACTGAAGCTTTCTTT	CASSFSGMNTEAFF
NA	NA	TRBV19	TRBJ2-2	TGTGCCAGTAGTCCCCCGGGACGCACCGGGGAGCTGTTTTTT	CASSPPGRTGELFF
once	TRBD1	TRBV18	TRBJ2-7	TGTGCCAGCTCCCTAGGGGGCGGCTACGAGCAGTACTTC	CASSLGGGYEQYF
NA	NA	TRBV7-2	TRBJ1-4	TGTGCCAGCAGCTTAGTAGGGGTGACTAATGAAAAACTGTTTTTT	CASSLVGVTNEKLFF
NA	NA	TRBV6-5	TRBJ1-3	TGTGCCAGCAGTTCGGGCTCTGGAAACACCATATATTTT	CASSSGSGNTIYF